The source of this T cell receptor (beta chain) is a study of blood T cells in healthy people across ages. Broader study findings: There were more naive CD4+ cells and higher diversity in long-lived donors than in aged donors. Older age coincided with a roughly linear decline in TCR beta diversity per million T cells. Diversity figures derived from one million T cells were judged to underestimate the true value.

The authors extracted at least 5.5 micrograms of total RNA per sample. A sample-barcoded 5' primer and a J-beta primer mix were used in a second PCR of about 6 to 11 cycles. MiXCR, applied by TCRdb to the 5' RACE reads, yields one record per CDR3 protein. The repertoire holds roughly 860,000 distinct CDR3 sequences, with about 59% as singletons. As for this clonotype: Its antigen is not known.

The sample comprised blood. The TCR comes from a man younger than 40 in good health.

CDR3 coding DNA: TGCGCCAGCAGCCACCTTGGGGAGGGCTACAGATACGAGCAGTACTTC. It encodes CASSHLGEGYRYEQYF. The V and J genes are TRBV4-3 and TRBJ2-4, with 7 positions matching TRBD2. The DNA end is a closer match to TRBJ2-7, so the J assignment may be wrong. Germline assignment: CDR1 LGHNA and CDR2 YSLEER. The CDR3 contains 16 residues.